These T cell receptor beta chains were read from a single sample in a study of blood T cell repertoires in COVID-19. Produced via immunoSEQ multiplex PCR; TCRdb's table is partial and in-frame only. Found here are around 150,000 clones, about 85% of them singletons; the top ten hold 8.3%. The material sequenced was peripheral blood. Every receptor here comes from a woman aged 55-70 years with COVID-19, enrolled during active disease. Each CDR3 is given without its conserved first and last residue. A D gene is named only where the DNA matches it firmly. Expanded clones get a size class; other rows say once, few or many, or leave the size out.

-	-	TRBV30	TRBJ1-2	AWSDRPLGYT
-	TRBD1	TRBV18	TRBJ1-1	ASSRQGEVDTEAF
few	-	TRBV4-1	TRBJ1-2	ASSQDIQGVFGYT
-	-	TRBV6-4	TRBJ1-2	ASSEQKGGYGYT
-	-	TRBV29-1	TRBJ1-1	SVDVEIEAF
-	-	TRBV15	TRBJ1-4	ATSRDRGGAEKLF
-	-	TRBV24-1	TRBJ1-2	ATSDASYGYT
-	TRBD2	TRBV7-7	TRBJ2-2	ASSFIAGGPGELF
-	TRBD1	TRBV19	TRBJ1-4	ASSPTGGPNEKLF
-	-	TRBV9	TRBJ2-7	ASSVVPEGYEQY
-	TRBD1	TRBV18	TRBJ2-7	ASSPDRASYEQY
-	-	TRBV4-1	TRBJ1-2	ASSQLVRGYGYT
-	TRBD1	TRBV6-5	TRBJ1-5	ASSRDRAGPQH
-	TRBD1	TRBV10-3	TRBJ1-1	AISRTGENTEAF
once	TRBD1	TRBV2	TRBJ1-2	ASLLLRQGYGYT
-	TRBD1	TRBV5-1	TRBJ1-1	ASKGQGYTEAF
-	-	TRBV10-3	TRBJ1-1	AISGGENTEAF
-	TRBD1	TRBV18	TRBJ2-7	ASSPGQGNEQY
-	TRBD1	TRBV6-6	TRBJ1-5	ASSSRTGLNQPQH
-	TRBD1	TRBV9	TRBJ1-3	ASSVRDRSNSGNTIY
-	TRBD1	TRBV12-5	TRBJ2-7	ASGLVRQGTGSYEQY
-	-	TRBV19	TRBJ1-1	ASSPFSDLNTEAF
-	-	TRBV9	TRBJ2-7	ASSGAGAEEQY
-	-	TRBV13	TRBJ1-1	ASSPYSGPMNTEAF
-	TRBD1	TRBV19	TRBJ1-4	ASHPTSPGGPRREKLF
-	-	TRBV6-5	TRBJ2-2	ASSQSVLNTGELF
few	-	TRBV9	TRBJ1-1	ASSPGGGTEAF
once	TRBD1	TRBV5-1	TRBJ1-2	ASSPVALQGNYGYT
-	TRBD1	TRBV2	TRBJ1-2	ASSEQGDYGYT
-	-	TRBV14	TRBJ1-1	ASSRYGQDTEAF
-	-	TRBV30	TRBJ2-5	AWSVIRETQY
-	TRBD2	TRBV3-1/TRBV3-2	TRBJ2-3	ASSQDVAGADTQY
many	TRBD1	TRBV5-1	TRBJ2-3	ASSSPTGGADTQY
-	-	TRBV14	TRBJ1-3	ASSRESVNTIY
few	TRBD1	TRBV19	TRBJ1-2	ASSTRSRRGTGDYGYT
once	-	TRBV7-9	TRBJ1-5	ASSRQGSGNQPQH
-	TRBD1	TRBV14	TRBJ1-3	ASSHRTGAGNTIY
once	-	TRBV18	TRBJ1-2	ASSPAGLFYGYT
-	-	TRBV7-2	TRBJ1-5	ASSRQGNQPQH
-	-	TRBV7-3	TRBJ2-5	ASSFGPGETQY
-	-	TRBV6-5	TRBJ2-1	ASRLNNEQF
-	TRBD1	TRBV28	TRBJ2-3	ASHSRGRDTQY
-	-	TRBV27	TRBJ1-1	ASLTYLDREAF
-	TRBD1	TRBV5-1	TRBJ1-2	ASSATGVGGYT
-	-	TRBV11-2	TRBJ1-4	ASSLGGTGLF
-	TRBD1	TRBV9	TRBJ2-1	ASSIRTGSSYNEQF